Below, one TCR beta chain is given with its context. Its target is unknown. Trimming took 5 bases from V and 6 from J, leaving 12 bases between them. The length of the CDR3 is 13 residues. The germline V gene encodes CDR1 SGHAT and CDR2 FQNNGV. This entry belongs to a study of T cell responses to AZD1222 COVID-19 vaccine. Points from the study as a whole: An increase in Spike-specific TCR breadth and depth was observed after two AZD1222 doses. As reported, nearly half of all spike-specific TCRs target variant regions that are unmutated. Baseline seropositives among AZD1222 recipients totaled only five or six.

Using immunoSEQ multiplex PCR, the repertoire was profiled, and TCRdb retains in-frame clones only, with some absent. The table lists 100,000 to 140,000 clones, 70% to 90% of them singletons, with roughly 5% in the top ten. Analyses pooled second doses at about 4 or about 12 weeks. The genes are TRBV11-2 and TRBJ2-3; D possibly uses TRBD1 or TRBD2 (6 bases each). The specimen was peripheral blood, collected 28 days after the second AZD1222 dose. This TCR was recovered from an adult who received the AZD1222 COVID-19 vaccine. The CDR3 is CASSPGALDTQYF. DNA of the CDR3: TGTGCCAGCAGCCCGGGGGCCCTGGATACGCAGTATTTT.